This entry describes one T cell receptor (beta chain). Its antigen is unknown. Sequencing was preceded by expansion of antigen-specific CD4+ T cells with viral peptide pools in the ViraFEST assay. Culturing for 10 days preceded CD4+ T cell isolation. The person had PCR-confirmed SARS-CoV-2 infection between March and December 2020. Data came from immunoSEQ multiplex PCR; TCRdb stores just in-frame clones and leaves some out. The data contain around 30,000 clones, 65% to 80% of them seen just once; the ten biggest clones take up over 15%. This entry belongs to a study of vaccination effects on CD4 cells after COVID-19. Study results and limitations: Post-vaccine spike-reactive clones in convalescents were mainly new vaccine-induced clones.

Trimming shortened V by 6 bases and J by 0 bases, and 13 bases separated the two germline ends. In germline, CDR1 is SGDLS, CDR2 YYNGEE. The CDR3 is 15 residues long. The TCR sequence derives from a human donor who had a prior SARS-CoV-2 infection. The gene calls are TRBV9 and TRBJ2-1, with D unresolved. The sequencing used CD4+ T cells from PBMCs cultured with HCoV-NL63 spike peptides, collected before COVID-19 vaccination. The CDR3 reads CASNQRASSYNEQFF. The CDR3, as DNA: TGTGCCAGCAATCAAAGGGCCAGCTCCTACAATGAGCAGTTCTTC.